The 11 T cell receptor beta chains listed next were all sequenced from one sample in a study of cytomegalovirus exposure and HLA in healthy donors. Measured with immunoSEQ multiplex PCR; TCRdb has only the in-frame clones, and not every one. The sample lists 70,000 or so clones; over 90% were seen once. Sequenced material: PBMCs. The origin of the receptors is a woman aged 18-30 years in good health and CMV-seronegative.

V gene TRBV11-2 combines with J gene TRBJ1-2; tentatively, D is TRBD1 (5 bases). The V end was cut by 4 bases, the J end by 14 bases, with 14 bases between. Germline CDR1 and CDR2: SGHAT and FQNNGV. The CDR3 runs to 11 residues. The CDR3 DNA reads as TGTGCCAGCAGCTCGTCCCCCCAGGGTACCTTC. As protein: CASSSSPQGTF.

The chain joins TRBV6-1 to TRBJ1-1; 9 bases match TRBD1. The CDR3 is 14 amino acids. Germline V gene lookup returns CDR1 MNHNS and CDR2 SASEGT. The junction had 6 bases not matched to a gene; V was cut back by 3 bases and J by 7 bases. The CDR3 reads CASSERRGQGEAFF. CDR3 nucleotides: TGTGCCAGCAGTGAGAGACGGGGACAGGGTGAAGCTTTCTTT.

The V gene is TRBV10-2, the J gene TRBJ2-1, with 7 bases lining up with TRBD2. After removal of 5 bases from V and 4 bases from J, the junction contained 8 bases not matched to a gene. The CDR3 sequence is 15 residues long. The germline CDR1 and CDR2 sequences are WSHSY and SAAADI. In DNA form, the CDR3 reads TGCGCCAGCAGTACCTCGGGACTAAGGTACAATGAGCAGTTCTTC. Protein product: CASSTSGLRYNEQFF.

The chain carries TRBV13 and TRBJ2-3, with 8 bases lining up with TRBD2. This CDR3 is 16 amino acids long. Germline V gene data show CDR1 as PRHDT and CDR2 as FYEKMQ (reference sequence). Unmatched junction bases numbered 11, after V lost 5 bases and J lost 4 bases. CDR3: CASSPRRGGLADTQYF. In DNA, the CDR3 is TGTGCCAGCAGCCCCCGACGGGGGGGCCTGGCAGATACGCAGTATTTT.

The V call is TRBV7-9, the J call TRBJ1-6, with D perhaps TRBD1 (5 bases). The CDR3 covers 18 residues. In germline, CDR1 is SEHNR, CDR2 FQNEAQ (reference sequence). V lost 2 bases and J lost 0, with 14 bases in between. The chain's CDR3 is CASSLPRVKGSYNSPLHF. The CDR3, as DNA: TGTGCCAGCAGCTTACCCAGGGTAAAGGGCTCCTATAATTCACCCCTCCACTTT.

CDR3 DNA sequence: TGTGCCACCAGCAGTCGGGACACCTCCTACGAGCAGTACTTC. Translating gives CATSSRDTSYEQYF. The chain carries TRBV15 and TRBJ2-7; perhaps TRBD1 as D (6 bases). CDR1 is LNHNV, CDR2 YYDKDF, per germline (reference sequence). The CDR3 contains 14 residues. Trimming took 3 bases from V and 0 from J, leaving 9 bases between them.

The genes are TRBV10-1 and TRBJ1-1, with 8 positions matching TRBD1. With V trimmed by 7 bases and J by 8 bases, 6 bases remained unmatched. In germline, CDR1 is WNHNN, CDR2 SYGVQD (reference sequence). The CDR3 has 12 residues. The CDR3 is CASMDRVGEAFF. The CDR3 DNA reads TGCGCCAGCATGGACAGGGTAGGAGAAGCTTTCTTT.

In the case of this clone: Additional DNA sequences in this sample encode the identical CDR3. V usage is TRBV7-9 and J usage is TRBJ2-5; 8 bases are a match to TRBD1. This CDR3 has 13 residues. Germline CDR1 is SEHNR and CDR2 is FQNEAQ (reference sequence). V was pared by 4 bases and J by 3 bases, with 1 base of the junction left unmatched. The CDR3 protein is CASSSDREETQYF. The CDR3 DNA reads as TGTGCCAGCAGCTCGGACAGGGAAGAGACCCAGTACTTC. Drawing the rest from reference TRBV7-9 and TRBJ2-5, the complete variable domain is DTGVSQNPRHKITKRGQNVTFRCDPISEHNRLYWYRQTLGQGPEFLTYFQNEAQLEKSRLLSDRFSAERPKGSFSTLEIQRTEQGDSAMYLCASSSDREETQYFGPGTRLLVL.

The gene calls are TRBV28 and TRBJ2-6; TRBD1 agrees at 9 bases. V was clipped by 3 bases and J by 1 base; unmatched bases: 7. The CDR3 runs 18 residues. CDR1 is MDHEN, CDR2 SYDVKM, per germline. Here the CDR3 reads CASSFWDRAQSGANVLTF. The CDR3 bases are TGTGCCAGCAGTTTCTGGGACAGGGCACAGTCTGGGGCCAACGTCCTGACTTTC.

A single count supports this clone. CDR3 sequence: CAISSGTGDEKLFF. The CDR3 nucleotides are TGTGCCATCAGCTCCGGGACAGGGGACGAAAAACTGTTTTTT. The chain is built from TRBV10-3 and TRBJ1-4, with 10 bases lining up with TRBD1. The V gene end was trimmed by 6 bases and the J gene end by 8 bases; junction bases not matched to a gene: 6. Germline V CDR1 and CDR2: ENHRY, SYGVKD. The CDR3 is 14 residues long.

The chain combines TRBV9 with TRBJ1-1; D is ambiguous. Deletions cut 4 bases from V and 4 bases from J, with 14 bases between. This CDR3 is built from 14 residues. Germline loops: CDR1 SGDLS, CDR2 YYNGEE. In nucleotides, the CDR3 is TGTGCCAGCAGCCCACCGGAGACGGCCACTGAAGCTTTCTTT. Translation: CASSPPETATEAFF. Combining the CDR3 with reference TRBV9 and TRBJ1-1 gives the whole variable domain DSGVTQTPKHLITATGQRVTLRCSPRSGDLSVYWYQQSLDQGLQFLIQYYNGEERAKGNILERFSAQQFPDLHSELNLSSLELGDSALYFCASSPPETATEAFFGQGTRLTVV.